This T cell receptor (beta chain) was documented in a study of cytomegalovirus exposure and HLA in healthy donors. Overall study findings and caveats: A link between a missense DCLRE1C variant and TCR beta V- and J-gene trimming emerged from a later analysis.

CDR3 length: 15 amino acids. CDR1 is SQVTM and CDR2 is ANQGSEA in the germline V gene. It was with 60 Vbeta and 13 Jbeta primers that the PCR ran. Profiling relied on immunoSEQ multiplex PCR, and the TCRdb table lists in-frame clones only, not all of them. Of about 160,000 clones listed, around 82% are singletons. This clone occurred once. Its specificity is not known. The chain carries TRBV29-1 and TRBJ2-5; a possible D gene is TRBD2 (5 bases). The tail of the sequence fits TRBJ2-7 better, so the J call may be wrong. The sequencing sample was made of PBMCs. The TCR originated in a man aged 50 to 60 in good health and CMV-seropositive. The CDR3 DNA follows: TGCAGCGCCAAGTTCGGGAACGGAGCAACCTACGAGCAGTACTTC. Translation gives CSAKFGNGATYEQYF.